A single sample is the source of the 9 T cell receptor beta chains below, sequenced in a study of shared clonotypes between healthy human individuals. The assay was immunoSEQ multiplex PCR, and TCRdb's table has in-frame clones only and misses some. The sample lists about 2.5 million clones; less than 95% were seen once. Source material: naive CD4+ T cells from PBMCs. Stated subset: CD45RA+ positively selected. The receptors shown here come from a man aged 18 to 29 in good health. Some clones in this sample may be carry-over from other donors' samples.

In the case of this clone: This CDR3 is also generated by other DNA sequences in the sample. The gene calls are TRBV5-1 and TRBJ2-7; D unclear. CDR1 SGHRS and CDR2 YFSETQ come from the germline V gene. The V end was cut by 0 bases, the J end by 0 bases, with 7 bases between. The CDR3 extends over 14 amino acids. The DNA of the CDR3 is TGCGCCAGCAGCTTGGTCGTCAGCTCCTACGAGCAGTACTTC. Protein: CASSLVVSSYEQYF.

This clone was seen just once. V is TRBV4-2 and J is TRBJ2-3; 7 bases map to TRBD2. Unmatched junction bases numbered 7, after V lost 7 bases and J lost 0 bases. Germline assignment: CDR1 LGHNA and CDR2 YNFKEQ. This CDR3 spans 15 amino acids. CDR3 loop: CASTSLAASTDTQYF. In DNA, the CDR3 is TGTGCCAGCACCTCGCTAGCGGCAAGCACAGATACGCAGTATTTT.

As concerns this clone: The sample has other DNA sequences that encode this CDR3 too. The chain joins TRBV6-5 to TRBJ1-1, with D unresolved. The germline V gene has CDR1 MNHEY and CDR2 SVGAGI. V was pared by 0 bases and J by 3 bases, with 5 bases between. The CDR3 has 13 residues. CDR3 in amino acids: CASSYSGYTEAFF. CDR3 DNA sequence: TGTGCCAGCAGTTACTCGGGGTACACTGAAGCTTTCTTT.

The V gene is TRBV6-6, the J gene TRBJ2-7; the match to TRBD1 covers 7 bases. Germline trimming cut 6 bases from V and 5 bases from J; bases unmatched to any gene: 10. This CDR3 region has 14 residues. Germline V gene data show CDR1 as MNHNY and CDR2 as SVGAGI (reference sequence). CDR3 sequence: CASRDRQGTDEQYF. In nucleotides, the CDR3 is TGTGCCAGCAGGGACCGACAGGGTACCGACGAGCAGTACTTC.

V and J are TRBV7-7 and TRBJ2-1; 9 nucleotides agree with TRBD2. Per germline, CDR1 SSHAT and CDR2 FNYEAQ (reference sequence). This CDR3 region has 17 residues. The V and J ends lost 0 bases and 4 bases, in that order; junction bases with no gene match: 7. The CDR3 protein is CASSLARGSGSYNEQFF. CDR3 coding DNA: TGTGCCAGCAGCTTAGCGCGCGGTAGCGGGAGTTACAATGAGCAGTTCTTC.

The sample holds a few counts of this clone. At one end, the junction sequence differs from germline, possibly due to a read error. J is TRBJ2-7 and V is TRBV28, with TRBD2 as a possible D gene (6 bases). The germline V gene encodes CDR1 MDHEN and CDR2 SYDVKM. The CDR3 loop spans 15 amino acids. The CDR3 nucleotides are TGTGCCAGCAGCCCCGACGGGGGATTATGGAACGAGCGGTACTTC. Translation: CASSPDGGLWNERYF.

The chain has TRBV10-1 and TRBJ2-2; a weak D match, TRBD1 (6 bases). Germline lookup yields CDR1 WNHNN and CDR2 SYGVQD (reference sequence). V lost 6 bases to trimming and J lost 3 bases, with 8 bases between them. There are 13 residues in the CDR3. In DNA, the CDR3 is TGCGCCAGCAGCAGGGGATACACCGGGGAGCTGTTTTTT. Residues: CASSRGYTGELFF.

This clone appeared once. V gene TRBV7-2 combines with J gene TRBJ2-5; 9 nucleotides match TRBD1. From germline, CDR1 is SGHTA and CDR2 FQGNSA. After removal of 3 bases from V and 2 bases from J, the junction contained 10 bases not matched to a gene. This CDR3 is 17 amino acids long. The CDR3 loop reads CASSLSAGTGKQETQYF. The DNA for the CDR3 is TGTGCCAGCAGCTTGTCAGCGGGGACAGGGAAACAAGAGACCCAGTACTTC.

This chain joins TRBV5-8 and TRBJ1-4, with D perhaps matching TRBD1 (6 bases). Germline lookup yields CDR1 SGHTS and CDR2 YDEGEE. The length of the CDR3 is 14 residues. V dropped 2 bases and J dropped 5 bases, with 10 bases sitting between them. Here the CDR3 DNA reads TGTGCCAGCAGCTTTATAAGGGGGAATGAAAAACTGTTTTTT. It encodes CASSFIRGNEKLFF.